This entry features one T cell receptor (beta chain) sequence. This sample was included in a study of control samples from healthy donors and cancer patients. The germline V gene encodes CDR1 SGHVS and CDR2 FNYEAQ. Trimming removed 2 bases at V and 5 bases at J, with 15 bases between. The CDR3 sequence is 15 residues long. Sequencing used immunoSEQ multiplex PCR; TCRdb keeps in-frame clones, though not all of them. The table records 70,000 or so clones, roughly 90% of them present only once. The source of this sequence is a man in his 60s with lung cancer. Sequenced material: PBMCs. The chain couples TRBV7-6 to TRBJ1-1; D is unclear. CDR3 loop: CASSLKSGDMTEAFF. DNA of the CDR3: TGTGCCAGCAGCTTAAAGAGCGGAGATATGACTGAAGCTTTCTTT.